The rows below give T cell receptor beta chains drawn from one sample of a study of PD-1 blockade in classical Hodgkin lymphoma. TCRdb's table, derived via immunoSEQ multiplex PCR, lists solely in-frame clones and lacks some. The data contain around 35,000 clones, approximately 65% of them seen just once; the ten biggest clones take up approximately 4%. The material sequenced was peripheral blood mononuclear cells (PBMCs), taken before the fourth cycle of nivolumab. The receptors come from a human donor with classical Hodgkin lymphoma. CDR3s include the opening cysteine and the closing phenylalanine or tryptophan. A D gene is named only where the DNA matches it firmly. Clone size is stated in some rows and not others, as once, few, many or a class when expanded.

TRBV9	TRBJ1-2	-	once	CASSPGGANYGYTF	TGTGCCAGCAGCCCCGGCGGTGCTAACTATGGCTACACCTTC
TRBV6-5	TRBJ1-6	-	few	CASRILQGDSPLHF	TGTGCCAGCAGAATCCTACAGGGAGATTCACCCCTCCACTTT
TRBV4-1	TRBJ2-7	-	medium-sized	CASSQDLRYEQYF	TGCGCCAGCAGCCAAGATCTGAGATACGAGCAGTACTTC
TRBV4-3	TRBJ2-7	TRBD2	-	CASSQDWRGAYEQYF	TGCGCCAGCAGCCAAGACTGGCGGGGGGCCTACGAGCAGTACTTC
TRBV9	TRBJ2-2	-	-	CASSYDLATRPSNTGELFF	TGTGCCAGCAGCTATGATCTAGCGACCCGCCCTTCGAACACCGGGGAGCTGTTTTTT
TRBV7-2	TRBJ2-5	TRBD1	-	CASSPVPGQVKTQYF	TGTGCCAGCAGCCCTGTCCCGGGACAGGTGAAGACCCAGTACTTC
TRBV10-2	TRBJ2-1	TRBD2	once	CASSELGLARTYNEQFF	TGCGCCAGCAGTGAACTGGGACTAGCAAGGACCTACAATGAGCAGTTCTTC
TRBV5-4	TRBJ1-6	TRBD1	-	CASTPGQINSPLHF	TGTGCCAGCACACCGGGACAGATTAATTCACCCCTCCACTTT
TRBV7-3	TRBJ1-6	-	-	CATRGSGTPLHF	TGTGCCACCCGGGGGAGTGGGACACCCCTCCACTTT
TRBV6-5	TRBJ2-7	TRBD1	-	CASSYQGALEQYF	TGTGCCAGCAGTTATCAGGGGGCGCTTGAGCAGTACTTC
TRBV13	TRBJ2-2	TRBD1	-	CASSAYVRETGETGELFF	TGTGCCAGCAGCGCATATGTCCGAGAGACAGGGGAAACCGGGGAGCTGTTTTTT
TRBV4-2	TRBJ1-3	-	once	CASSQEPIGSSSISGNTIYF	TGTGCCAGCAGCCAAGAACCTATTGGTAGCTCCTCTATCTCTGGAAACACCATATATTTT
TRBV6-6	TRBJ2-5	TRBD1	-	CASSWTGETQYF	TGTGCCAGCAGTTGGACAGGGGAGACCCAGTACTTC
TRBV9	TRBJ2-2	TRBD2	-	CASSPSGLAGVTGELFF	TGTGCCAGCAGCCCCTCCGGACTAGCGGGAGTCACCGGGGAGCTGTTTTTT
TRBV29-1	TRBJ1-3	-	-	CSIGRGDTIYF	TGCAGCATTGGGAGGGGGGACACCATATATTTT
TRBV29-1	TRBJ2-7	-	-	CSVVDRQAYEQYF	TGCAGCGTCGTCGACAGACAAGCTTACGAGCAGTACTTC
TRBV19	TRBJ2-1	-	-	CASSIEAGGVGHNEQFF	TGTGCCAGTAGTATAGAAGCAGGAGGAGTAGGCCACAATGAGCAGTTCTTC
TRBV7-2	TRBJ2-7	-	-	CASSLGWAREQYF	TGTGCCAGCAGCTTGGGGTGGGCGCGGGAGCAGTACTTC
TRBV7-9	TRBJ2-1	TRBD2	-	CASSLAPAGGIYNEQFF	TGTGCCAGCAGCTTAGCGCCAGCGGGAGGGATATACAATGAGCAGTTCTTC
TRBV5-4	TRBJ2-1	TRBD1	-	CASSQDRGPSPRDEQFF	TGTGCCAGCAGCCAAGACAGGGGGCCTAGTCCCCGGGATGAGCAGTTCTTC
TRBV11-2	TRBJ2-7	TRBD1	few	CASSLAPDRALGEQYF	TGTGCCAGCAGCTTAGCTCCGGACAGGGCCCTGGGGGAGCAGTACTTC
TRBV19	TRBJ2-1	TRBD2	-	CASSLSGSGNNEQFF	TGTGCCAGTAGTCTTAGCGGGAGCGGCAACAATGAGCAGTTCTTC
TRBV6-5	TRBJ2-1	-	few	CASSSEQSSYNEQFF	TGTGCCAGCAGTTCGGAACAGAGCTCCTACAATGAGCAGTTCTTC
TRBV7-2	TRBJ1-3	-	-	CASSPTVYSGNTIYF	TGTGCCAGCAGTCCCACAGTTTACTCTGGAAACACCATATATTTT
TRBV19	TRBJ1-1	-	-	CATHDLNTEAFF	TGTGCCACTCATGACCTGAACACTGAAGCTTTCTTT
TRBV5-4	TRBJ2-1	-	-	CASSTGNNEQFF	TGTGCCAGCTCCACAGGAAACAATGAGCAGTTCTTC
TRBV4-2	TRBJ1-4	-	-	CASSQGQFSLGEKLFF	TGTGCCAGCAGCCAAGGACAATTCTCTTTAGGTGAAAAACTGTTTTTT
TRBV4-3	TRBJ2-7	-	-	CASSQDRGGRWEQYF	TGCGCCAGCAGCCAAGATAGGGGGGGCAGGTGGGAGCAGTACTTC
TRBV6-1	TRBJ2-3	-	-	CASSAIGPVNTQYF	TGTGCCAGCAGTGCCATAGGCCCTGTAAATACGCAGTATTTT
TRBV9	TRBJ1-1	-	-	CASSTPGGHTEAFF	TGTGCCAGCAGCACCCCGGGGGGGCACACTGAAGCTTTCTTT
TRBV9	TRBJ1-2	TRBD1	few	CASNQRRDRVDYGYTF	TGTGCCAGCAACCAAAGAAGGGACAGGGTCGACTATGGCTACACCTTC
TRBV18	TRBJ1-1	-	-	CASSYDSRRRNTEAFF	TGTGCCAGCTCATACGACAGCCGACGACGGAACACTGAAGCTTTCTTT